This is a list of T cell receptor beta chains from one sample in a study of T cell responses to AZD1222 COVID-19 vaccine. Profiled with immunoSEQ multiplex PCR; TCRdb holds only in-frame clones, not every one. The table shows 150,000 to 200,000 clones, with roughly 92% occurring only once. Specimen: peripheral blood, collected on day 0 of AZD1222 vaccination. All receptors come from an adult in good health. Both conserved end residues are trimmed from each CDR3. Fields, in order: V gene, J gene, CDR3 protein.

TRBV6-5	TRBJ2-1	ASSYVTGGIPEQF
TRBV18	TRBJ2-3	ASSPGQGSTDTQY
TRBV29-1	TRBJ1-1	SANVGPLGAF
TRBV7-9	TRBJ1-2	ASSLGRVGYGYT
TRBV7-2	TRBJ2-3	ASSRTGGRDTQY
TRBV19	TRBJ2-1	ASSILQGSNYNEQF
TRBV18	TRBJ1-1	ASSRQGLETEAF
TRBV5-1	TRBJ2-4	ASSPSKGNIQY
TRBV4-2	TRBJ2-5	ASSQGLVETQY
TRBV24-1	TRBJ1-4	ATQDATNEKLF
TRBV19	TRBJ1-5	ASSQTGRNQPQH
TRBV10-2	TRBJ1-3	ASSESPGSAGNTIY
TRBV6-5	TRBJ2-5	ASGRQETQY
TRBV7-8	TRBJ1-2	ASSPVVFSYGYT
TRBV6-2/TRBV6-3	TRBJ1-5	ASSQGQADQPQH
TRBV30	TRBJ2-7	AWSVGDRPYEQY
TRBV7-2	TRBJ2-3	ASSLVGLRTTDTQY
TRBV30	TRBJ2-2	AWTGDLTFTGELF
TRBV6-2/TRBV6-3	TRBJ2-1	ASSYSMVNEQF
TRBV7-9	TRBJ1-2	ASSAPAGDGYT
TRBV4-2	TRBJ1-2	ASSQPGTGGLGYT
TRBV29-1	TRBJ1-2	SVTDRDGYGYT
TRBV5-4	TRBJ2-2	ASSLREHTGELF
TRBV11-3	TRBJ1-2	ASSSQTGQGYT
TRBV3-1/TRBV3-2	TRBJ2-7	ASSPRETGEVYEQY
TRBV3-1/TRBV3-2	TRBJ2-2	ASSPLALGELF
TRBV7-3	TRBJ2-1	ASSLGLGNEQF
TRBV4-1	TRBJ2-1	ASRKLAGGPNEQF
TRBV5-1	TRBJ1-2	ASSPDFYGYT
TRBV6-5	TRBJ1-3	ASRRDRVSGNTIY
TRBV18	TRBJ1-2	ASSPAQIGANYGYT
TRBV12-3/TRBV12-4	TRBJ2-7	ASSLGQPYEQY
TRBV6-5	TRBJ2-3	ATRRPWGSTDTQY
TRBV19	TRBJ2-3	ASKSGTRGSGRISDTQY
TRBV7-9	TRBJ1-2	ASSPDRDSDGYT
TRBV5-1	TRBJ2-3	ASSLLPGLATDTQY
TRBV9	TRBJ2-3	ASNPGSWDTQY
TRBV5-1	TRBJ1-5	ASSPEGGQPQH
TRBV18	TRBJ2-7	ASSPTNSGSYEQY
TRBV18	TRBJ2-2	ASSPYPGQGDTGELF
TRBV6-5	TRBJ2-2	ASGRGQNTGELF
TRBV25-1	TRBJ2-7	ASSAGTSGSYEQY
TRBV7-9	TRBJ1-2	ASSLGQGQWCT
TRBV6-5	TRBJ2-3	ASGTAPDTQY
TRBV20-1	TRBJ1-2	SARRDYGYT
TRBV18	TRBJ1-1	ASSRQRQGNTEAF
TRBV5-1	TRBJ1-1	ASSLQPQGRGTEAF
TRBV27	TRBJ1-6	ASSSPSKHGRNSPLH
TRBV7-8	TRBJ1-4	ASTPSPPGKVEKLF
TRBV24-1	TRBJ2-1	AASDPGTGRAYNEQF